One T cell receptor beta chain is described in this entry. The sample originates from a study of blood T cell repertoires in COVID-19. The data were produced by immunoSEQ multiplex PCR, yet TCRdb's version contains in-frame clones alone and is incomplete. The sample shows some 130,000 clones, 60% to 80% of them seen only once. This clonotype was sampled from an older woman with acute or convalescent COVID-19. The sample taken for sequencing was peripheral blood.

DNA of the CDR3: TGTGCCAGCAGTGACGGCTCCACAGATACGCAGTATTTT. This encodes CASSDGSTDTQYF. The chain carries TRBV6-4 and TRBJ2-3, with no clear D. CDR1 MRHNA and CDR2 SNTAGT come from the germline V gene. Trimming took 2 bases from V and 2 from J, leaving 5 bases between them. This CDR3 is built from 13 residues.